A selection of T cell receptor beta chains follows, all from one sample in a study of shared T cell receptors in the human thymus. Some clones are missing from TCRdb's copy, which holds only in-frame ones; the method was immunoSEQ multiplex PCR. The table shows hundreds of thousands of clones, with 85% to 90% occurring only once. The same sample was also used in a study of human thymus T cells.

Sequenced input: thymocytes. These receptors all stem from a boy in the first two years of life with a congenital heart defect. CDR3s include the opening cysteine and the closing phenylalanine or tryptophan. Each record gives: clone size, V gene, J gene, CDR3 protein. Clone sizes are given selectively: once, few, many, or a class where the clone is expanded.

NA	TRBV5-6	TRBJ2-3	CASSSSRLTQADTQYF
NA	TRBV11-3	TRBJ2-7	CASSFAWSSYEQYF
NA	TRBV5-1	TRBJ1-3	CASSLSYSGNTIYF
NA	TRBV7-2	TRBJ1-4	CASSSPLDRPPGEKLFF
NA	TRBV9	TRBJ2-3	CASSVRLAGPTDTQYF
NA	TRBV6-5	TRBJ2-7	CASSPGHLDYEQYF
NA	TRBV9	TRBJ2-1	CASSPGTVAFF
NA	TRBV5-4	TRBJ2-7	CASSLGAVDSSYEQYF
NA	TRBV4-3	TRBJ2-3	CASSQEDRNGTDTQYF
NA	TRBV5-8	TRBJ2-3	CASKARGTDTQYF
once	TRBV5-1	TRBJ2-7	CASSLSWDRGYEQYF
NA	TRBV15	TRBJ1-1	CATSSETGTGRSSTEAFF
NA	TRBV5-1	TRBJ2-7	CASSLDGTQPHSRIYEQYF
NA	TRBV7-9	TRBJ1-2	CASSQRGGDGYTF
once	TRBV2	TRBJ2-5	CARRTGGYETQYF
NA	TRBV2	TRBJ2-2	CASSVVREGPTGELFF
NA	TRBV28	TRBJ2-7	CASSSSPRDRCPLYEQYF
once	TRBV28	TRBJ1-1	CAVAGNTEAFF
once	TRBV12-5	TRBJ2-7	CASARADSLYEQYF
NA	TRBV20-1	TRBJ2-7	CSARGLGEQYF
NA	TRBV2	TRBJ2-1	CASTWRASNEQFF
NA	TRBV4-3	TRBJ2-7	CASSHPTSGNSYEQYF
few	TRBV14	TRBJ2-7	CASSPPLGGEQYF
NA	TRBV30	TRBJ2-5	CAWLKTGKETQYF
NA	TRBV6-4	TRBJ2-5	CASSDLGLEETQYF
NA	TRBV6-5	TRBJ1-1	CASSGGRRGTEAFF
NA	TRBV29-1	TRBJ2-6	CSVEEPSRPTNVLTF
once	TRBV7-9	TRBJ2-7	CASSFPGQGFYEQYF
once	TRBV19	TRBJ2-3	CASSRRRGADTQYF
NA	TRBV15	TRBJ2-7	CATSRGWTVSGEQYF
few	TRBV28	TRBJ1-3	CASSLSWGVSGNTIYF
once	TRBV15	TRBJ2-1	CATSRAPRNEQFF
NA	TRBV10-2	TRBJ1-4	CATRQGIRRSGSYEKLFF
NA	TRBV7-9	TRBJ1-5	CASSTGATGLGEPQHF
NA	TRBV5-1	TRBJ2-4	CASSLALGGAKNIQYF
NA	TRBV5-4	TRBJ2-7	CASSYPGPWTGEQYF
NA	TRBV19	TRBJ2-5	CATLAGGEETQYF
NA	TRBV19	TRBJ1-2	CASWKAGDYGYTF
few	TRBV28	TRBJ1-1	CASSTRDRLWTEAFF
NA	TRBV4-1	TRBJ2-7	CASSQDGAEPYEQYF
NA	TRBV5-4	TRBJ2-3	CASSAGVARGTDTQYF
NA	TRBV6-5	TRBJ2-7	CASSGDRQDSYEQYF
NA	TRBV15	TRBJ2-5	CATSRGFSGTQETQYF